Listed here are 21 T cell receptor beta chains from one sample, sequenced in a study of blood T cells in healthy people across ages. Using a J-beta primer mix together with a sample-barcoded 5' primer, a second PCR was run for roughly 7 to 11 cycles. TCRdb independently ran MiXCR on the 5' RACE reads; one entry per CDR3 protein. The sample has some 550,000 distinct CDR3 sequences, under 55% seen once; the top ten hold around 23%. The sample consisted of blood. The origin of the receptors is an older man in good health.

The chain links TRBV29-1 to TRBJ1-2; 9 nucleotides match TRBD1. V was pared by 5 bases and J by 2 bases, with 9 bases of the junction left unmatched. The CDR3 extends over 15 amino acids. CDR1 SQVTM and CDR2 ANQGSEA come from the germline V gene. In DNA form, the CDR3 reads TGCAGCGTTCGATACGACAGGGGGAGGAACTATGGCTACACCTTC. Protein: CSVRYDRGRNYGYTF.

V is TRBV21-1 and J is TRBJ2-7; TRBD2 reflects the table's D call only, with no check against the DNA. TRBV21-1 is assigned pseudogene status. The CDR3 covers 15 residues. The CDR3 is CASRGGTNTPYEQYF. CDR3 DNA: TGTGCCAGCAGGGGAGGGACTAACACCCCCTACGAGCAGTACTTC.

CDR3 sequence reads: CASSLRLAGTTDTQYF. DNA of the CDR3: TGCGCCAGCAGCTTGCGCCTAGCGGGGACCACAGATACGCAGTATTTT. This sequence joins TRBV5-1 and TRBJ2-3; 9 bases map to TRBD2. This CDR3 has 16 amino acids. The junction had 5 bases not matched to a gene; V was cut back by 1 base and J by 2 bases. Looked up from germline, CDR1 is SGHRS and CDR2 is YFSETQ.

This clonotype was recorded many times. The chain carries TRBV6-5 and TRBJ2-1; 10 nucleotides line up with TRBD2. V lost 0 bases to trimming and J lost 12 bases; unmatched junction nucleotides: 17. The CDR3 has 18 residues. The germline V gene encodes CDR1 MNHEY and CDR2 SVGAGI. DNA for the CDR3: TGTGCCAGCAGTTACTCGGGCGTTAGTGGTAGCGGGAGGAGGGGGCAGTTCTTC. Encoded protein: CASSYSGVSGSGRRGQFF.

The chain has TRBV4-2 and TRBJ2-2; 10 bases line up with TRBD2. This CDR3 region has 15 residues. Germline values: CDR1 LGHNA, CDR2 YNFKEQ. V lost 5 bases to trimming and J lost 7 bases; unmatched junction nucleotides: 7. The CDR3 DNA reads TGTGCCAGCAGCGGAGCGGGGGGGCGTGTCGGGGAGCTGTTTTTT. Its protein is CASSGAGGRVGELFF.

In nucleotides, the CDR3 is TGCGCCAGCAGCCAAGTAGGGGGACAGGTTGTCCGAGGGACCCAGTACTTC. Residues: CASSQVGGQVVRGTQYF. The rearrangement links TRBV4-1 to TRBJ2-5, with TRBD1 matching 8 bases. The germline CDR1 and CDR2 sequences are MGHRA and YSYEKL. This CDR3 has 17 residues. Unmatched junction bases numbered 14, after V lost 1 base and J lost 7 bases.

This clonotype was counted between two and nine times. A much larger clonotype is one base distant, so this may be a read error. The rearrangement links TRBV6-6 to TRBJ2-7; D remains ambiguous. The ends were cut back, 7 bases at V and 7 bases at J, with 17 bases in the middle. Germline CDR1 and CDR2: MNHNY and SVGAGI (reference sequence). The CDR3 consists of 13 residues. In DNA, the CDR3 is TGTGCCAGCAAACTACGGGTGTGGAATGAGCAGTACTTC. Its protein is CASKLRVWNEQYF.

The V and J genes are TRBV27 and TRBJ1-5; no definite D call. This CDR3 is built from 15 residues. Germline lookup yields CDR1 MNHEY and CDR2 SMNVEV (reference sequence). Trimming cost V 4 bases and J 3 bases, with 13 bases left between them. This CDR3 reads CASSSPSASNQPQHF. The CDR3 bases are TGTGCCAGCAGTTCCCCCTCAGCCTCCAATCAGCCCCAGCATTTT.

DNA of the CDR3: TGCAGTGCTGCCACTAGCGGGGAGCCCACAGATACGCAGTATTTT. Residues: CSAATSGEPTDTQYF. The gene calls are TRBV20-1 and TRBJ2-3; 10 bases match TRBD2. V lost 5 bases to trimming and J lost 2 bases; unmatched junction nucleotides: 7. The germline gives CDR1 DFQATT, CDR2 SNEGSKA (reference sequence). The CDR3 runs 15 residues.

The chain uses TRBV6-2 or TRBV6-3 and TRBJ2-5, with D tentatively TRBD2 (5 bases). This CDR3 has 14 residues. V was pared by 0 bases and J by 13 bases, with 18 bases between. CDR1 and CDR2 (germline): MNHEY, SVGEGT. CDR3 coding DNA: TGTGCCAGCAGTTACTCTGAGGGTATCTACGAGCCGTACTTC. This codes for CASSYSEGIYEPYF.

The chain combines TRBV20-1 with TRBJ1-1; perhaps TRBD1 as D (5 bases). The CDR3 has 14 residues. With 5 bases removed from V and 0 bases from J, the gap between germline ends came to 13 bases. Looked up from germline, CDR1 is DFQATT and CDR2 is SNEGSKA (reference sequence). The CDR3 DNA is TGCAGTGCTGCCCCCGGGGGGGTGAACACTGAAGCTTTCTTT. Translating gives CSAAPGGVNTEAFF.

This clonotype was observed a handful of times. V gene TRBV12-3 or TRBV12-4 combines with J gene TRBJ1-2; 7 bases are a match to TRBD1. This CDR3 has 11 residues. Trimming at V came to 6 bases and at J to 8 bases, leaving 3 bases not matched to a gene. The CDR3 protein is CASRTGYGYTF. The CDR3 DNA reads TGTGCCAGCAGGACAGGGTACGGCTACACCTTC.

The chain links TRBV7-9 to TRBJ2-3, with 8 bases aligning to TRBD2. The V and J ends lost 2 bases and 4 bases, in that order; junction bases with no gene match: 5. Germline lookup yields CDR1 SEHNR and CDR2 FQNEAQ (reference sequence). CDR3 size: 15 residues. CDR3 nucleotides: TGTGCCAGCAGCTTATACGGGAGGGAAGCAGATACGCAGTATTTT. Amino acids: CASSLYGREADTQYF.

The chain carries TRBV29-1 and TRBJ2-4; the D gene is possibly TRBD1 (6 bases). The J call may be wrong; the DNA end is better matched by TRBJ2-7. CDR1 SQVTM and CDR2 ANQGSEA come from the germline V gene. The CDR3 has 14 amino acids. This chain's CDR3 is CSVNQDSPSDEQYF. The CDR3 bases are TGCAGCGTTAATCAGGACAGCCCCTCGGACGAGCAGTACTTC.

The rearrangement joins TRBV20-1 to TRBJ2-3, with unresolved D. Trimming shortened V by 5 bases and J by 6 bases, and 12 bases separated the two germline ends. The CDR3 is 12 residues long. Germline-derived CDR1 and CDR2 are DFQATT and SNEGSKA (reference sequence). The CDR3 is CSAAKSPDTQYF. The DNA of the CDR3 is TGCAGTGCTGCGAAAAGTCCGGATACGCAGTATTTT.

This clonotype was counted only a few times. CDR3 in DNA: TGCGCCAGCAGCCAAGGGATAGCGGGAGACCAAGAGACCCAGTACTTC. Amino acids: CASSQGIAGDQETQYF. The chain links TRBV4-3 to TRBJ2-5; 9 positions agree with TRBD2. The ends lost 1 base at V and 0 bases at J; junction bases unmatched: 3. This CDR3 is 16 amino acids long. Germline CDR1 is LGHNA and CDR2 is YSLEER.

This rearrangement joins TRBV7-2 to TRBJ2-1, with TRBD2 matching over 12 bases. The CDR3 covers 18 residues. Germline CDR1 SGHTA, CDR2 FQGNSA. V dropped 4 bases and J dropped 5; count of bases not matched to a gene: 12. Here the CDR3 reads CASSSTLLLAGGNNEQFF. CDR3 DNA: TGTGCCAGCAGCTCAACCCTCTTACTAGCGGGAGGAAACAATGAGCAGTTCTTC.

This clonotype was recorded a few times. V usage is TRBV6-2 or TRBV6-3 and J usage is TRBJ1-5; a possible D gene is TRBD1 (6 bases). Germline V gene sequence: CDR1 MNHEY, CDR2 SVGEGT. This CDR3 comprises 15 residues. The ends were cut back, 0 bases at V and 9 bases at J, with 15 bases in the middle. The DNA for the CDR3 is TGTGCCAGCAGTTACTCTCAACAGGGAATTGGGCCCCAGCATTTT. This translates into CASSYSQQGIGPQHF.

This clonotype was seen at least ten times. The chain carries TRBV4-3 and TRBJ2-6; perhaps TRBD2 as D (5 bases). CDR1 and CDR2 (germline): LGHNA, YSLEER. The germline V and J ends were trimmed by 0 bases and 0 bases, with 18 bases remaining between them. This CDR3 comprises 20 residues. CDR3 DNA: TGCGCCAGCAGCCAAGATTACTCCCGGACTGGTTTCTCTGGGGCCAACGTCCTGACTTTC. Translated, it gives CASSQDYSRTGFSGANVLTF.

This clonotype was seen more than once but under ten times. This sequence joins TRBV24-1 and TRBJ2-1; D tentatively reads TRBD1 or TRBD2 (5 bases each). CDR1 and CDR2 (germline): KGHDR, SFDVKD. The ends were cut back, 9 bases at V and 5 bases at J, with 7 bases in the middle. This CDR3 is built from 11 residues. CDR3 bases: TGTGCCACCGGGGGACACAATGAGCAGTTCTTC. It is translated as CATGGHNEQFF.

This clonotype was counted many times. The chain recombines TRBV6-5 with TRBJ2-7, with 7 bases identical to TRBD1. Germline V CDR1 and CDR2: MNHEY, SVGAGI. V dropped 6 bases and J dropped 3; count of bases not matched to a gene: 11. The CDR3 extends over 15 amino acids. CDR3 protein: CASRPGTVNYYEQYF. The DNA of the CDR3 is TGTGCCAGCAGACCTGGGACAGTTAACTACTACGAGCAGTACTTC.